The next 21 T cell receptor beta chains were all read from a single sample in a study of regulatory T cells in long-lasting Graves disease. Arm-PCR with iRepertoire HTBI primers amplified the CDR3 regions for these TCR beta libraries. TCRdb processed the multiplex PCR reads anew with MiXCR; each CDR3 protein has one entry. Counted here are about 500,000 distinct CDR3 sequences, 15% to 20% occurring once; the ten biggest clones make up about 12%. Time point in this sample: newly diagnosed GD, antithyroid drugs for less than 3 months. RNA isolated from PBMCs was used to make the TCR library. These same records also appear under a second study, on T cells in Graves' hyperthyroidism and ophthalmopathy.

The starting material was peripheral blood mononuclear cells (PBMCs), obtained at new diagnosis, from a patient treated with antithyroid drugs. The receptors were sampled from a man in his forties or fifties with Graves disease.

In this sample, this clonotype turned up a few times. The chain couples TRBV5-1 to TRBJ2-7, with D perhaps TRBD1 (6 bases). Per germline, CDR1 SGHRS and CDR2 YFSETQ. Trimming shortened V by 4 bases and J by 2 bases, and 13 bases separated the two germline ends. The CDR3 has 14 amino acids. CDR3 DNA: TGCGCCAGCAGCCTTATAGGACAGACCTACGAGCAGTACTTC. Translated: CASSLIGQTYEQYF. The full variable domain, in which reference TRBV5-1 and TRBJ2-7 provide the parts outside the CDR3, is KAGVTQTPRYLIKTRGQQVTLSCSPISGHRSVSWYQQTPGQGLQFLFEYFSETQRNKGNFPGRFSGRQFSNSRSEMNVSTLELGDSALYLCASSLIGQTYEQYFGPGTRLTVT.

The J gene is TRBJ2-7, the V gene TRBV5-1, with TRBD2 identical over 12 bases. This CDR3 has 15 amino acids. Germline loops: CDR1 SGHRS, CDR2 YFSETQ. With V trimmed by 4 bases and J by 4 bases, 6 bases remained unmatched. Written as DNA, the CDR3 is TGCGCCAGCAGCACCGGACTAGCGGGAAGATACGAGCAGTACTTC. Residues: CASSTGLAGRYEQYF.

In its sample, this clonotype was seen many times. The V gene is TRBV20-1, the J gene TRBJ2-7; TRBD2 aligns across 9 bases. The CDR3 length is 13 residues. J gave up 6 bases and V 3 bases, and 6 bases lay outside the gene matches. Germline values: CDR1 DFQATT, CDR2 SNEGSKA (reference sequence). The DNA of the CDR3 is TGCAGTGCTAGGAGCGGGGGGCTGGCCGAGCAGTACTTC. Its protein is CSARSGGLAEQYF.

This clonotype was recorded at least ten times. The chain combines TRBV11-3 with TRBJ2-7, with no clear D. V was cut by 3 bases and J by 3 bases, with 9 bases left in between. The length of the CDR3 is 13 residues. CDR1 is SGHNT, CDR2 YENEEA, per germline. This chain's CDR3 is CASSFALDYEQYF. DNA for the CDR3: TGTGCCAGCAGCTTCGCTCTAGACTACGAGCAGTACTTC.

This clonotype was seen many times. The chain has TRBV28 and TRBJ2-1, with 8 bases lining up with TRBD1. Germline CDR1 reads MDHEN; CDR2 reads SYDVKM. Trimming at V came to 7 bases and at J to 1 base, leaving 3 bases not matched to a gene. The CDR3 loop spans 14 amino acids. The CDR3, as DNA: TGTGCCAGCAAAACAGGGGGATCCTACAATGAGCAGTTCTTC. As protein: CASKTGGSYNEQFF.

The chain links TRBV19 to TRBJ2-2, with 14 bases identical to TRBD2. J was trimmed by 0 bases and V by 5 bases; bases with no gene match: 5. This CDR3 is 18 amino acids long. The germline gives CDR1 LNHDA, CDR2 SQIVND (reference sequence). The CDR3 is CASSVLGLAGANTGELFF. CDR3 nucleotides: TGTGCCAGTAGTGTTCTGGGACTAGCGGGAGCGAACACCGGGGAGCTGTTTTTT. Combining the CDR3 with reference TRBV19 and TRBJ2-2 gives the whole variable domain DGGITQSPKYLFRKEGQNVTLSCEQNLNHDAMYWYRQDPGQGLRLIYYSQIVNDFQKGDIAEGYSVSREKKESFPLTVTSAQKNPTAFYLCASSVLGLAGANTGELFFGEGSRLTVL.

As to this clonotype: Being one base from a much bigger clone, this may be a read error. This CDR3 is CASRQGLKVGGELFF. For the CDR3, the DNA is TGTGCCAGCCGCCAAGGACTAAAAGTGGGCGGGGAGCTGTTTTTT. The chain recombines TRBV11-1 with TRBJ2-2; maybe TRBD2 (6 bases). Trimming stripped 8 bases from V and 7 bases from J, with 20 bases between. Germline assignment: CDR1 SGHAT and CDR2 FQDESV (reference sequence). This CDR3 comprises 15 residues. The whole variable domain, filled in from reference TRBV11-1 and TRBJ2-2, reads EAEVAQSPRYKITEKSQAVAFWCDPISGHATLYWYRQILGQGPELLVQFQDESVVDDSQLPKDRFSAERLKGVDSTLKIQPAELGDSAMYLCASRQGLKVGGELFFGEGSRLTVL.

In its sample, this clonotype was seen many times. The chain has TRBV13 and TRBJ1-4; 7 nucleotides align to TRBD1. The ends lost 3 bases at V and 6 bases at J; junction bases unmatched: 4. CDR1 and CDR2 (germline): PRHDT, FYEKMQ (reference sequence). This CDR3 has 14 amino acids. This chain's CDR3 is CASSFRGQYEKLFF. In DNA, the CDR3 is TGTGCCAGCAGCTTCAGGGGACAGTATGAAAAACTGTTTTTT.

This clonotype was seen ten or more times. This chain connects TRBV5-1 to TRBJ2-7; TRBD1 agrees at 9 bases. Unmatched junction bases numbered 8, after V lost 2 bases and J lost 2 bases. The CDR3 contains 16 residues. Germline CDR1 is SGHRS and CDR2 is YFSETQ. CDR3 residues: CASSLQPRDRAYEQYF. Here the CDR3 DNA reads TGCGCCAGCAGCTTACAACCCCGGGACAGGGCCTACGAGCAGTACTTC. The full variable domain, rest sourced from reference TRBV5-1 and TRBJ2-7, is KAGVTQTPRYLIKTRGQQVTLSCSPISGHRSVSWYQQTPGQGLQFLFEYFSETQRNKGNFPGRFSGRQFSNSRSEMNVSTLELGDSALYLCASSLQPRDRAYEQYFGPGTRLTVT.

A remark on this clonotype: A much larger clone lies a single base off, so this may be a read error. The chain couples TRBV2 to TRBJ1-5; no clear D. Germline V gives CDR1 SNHLY, CDR2 FYNNEI. The CDR3 spans 14 residues. The CDR3 coding sequence is TGTGCCGGCAGAAGCGGGCAGTCATATCAGCCCCAGCATTTT. Its translation is CAGRSGQSYQPQHF.

This chain uses TRBV5-1 with TRBJ2-7, with 16 bases identical to TRBD2. With V trimmed by 4 bases and J by 6 bases, 4 bases remained unmatched. Germline CDR1 reads SGHRS; CDR2 reads YFSETQ. The CDR3 runs 15 residues. This CDR3 reads CASSEGTSGRAEQYF. The CDR3 DNA follows: TGCGCCAGCAGCGAAGGGACTAGCGGGAGGGCCGAGCAGTACTTC.

The genes are TRBV28 and TRBJ1-1; no reliable D call. Germline-derived CDR1 and CDR2 are MDHEN and SYDVKM. The CDR3 consists of 13 residues. V shed 0 bases and J shed 6 bases, with 8 bases lying between them. As DNA, the CDR3 is TGTGCCAGCAGTTTATGGGACGGGGCTGAAGCTTTCTTT. Amino acid sequence: CASSLWDGAEAFF.

About this clonotype itself: One base away lies a much larger clone, so this may be a sequencing read error. The rearrangement joins TRBV12-5 to TRBJ2-1, with D possibly being TRBD1 (7 bases). The CDR3 is 16 amino acids. Per the germline V gene, CDR1 is LGHNT and CDR2 is FRNRAP. Here the CDR3 reads CASGPGGGQNYNERFF. The CDR3 bases are TGTGCTAGTGGCCCCGGAGGGGGACAGAACTACAATGAGCGGTTCTTC.

This clonotype was detected only a few times. This chain connects TRBV20-1 to TRBJ2-7; D is ambiguous. CDR1 is DFQATT and CDR2 is SNEGSKA in the germline V gene (reference sequence). Trimming pared 0 bases from V and 5 bases from J, leaving 14 bases between. The CDR3 extends over 14 amino acids. The CDR3 loop is CSAREWTRTHEQYF. CDR3 sequence (DNA): TGCAGTGCTAGAGAATGGACCCGAACGCACGAGCAGTACTTC.

This clonotype showed up many times. The chain combines TRBV7-9 with TRBJ2-5, with 10 bases fitting TRBD1. Looked up from germline, CDR1 is SEHNR and CDR2 is FQNEAQ (reference sequence). J was trimmed by 5 bases and V by 1 base; bases with no gene match: 4. The CDR3 has 15 residues. The CDR3 DNA follows: TGTGCCAGCAGCTTAGGACAGGGGGCAGGGGAGACCCAGTACTTC. Translating it yields CASSLGQGAGETQYF.

The V and J genes are TRBV14 and TRBJ2-3, with D possibly matching TRBD2 (5 bases). The CDR3 sequence is 15 residues long. V lost 4 bases to trimming and J lost 8 bases, with 19 bases between them. Per germline, CDR1 SGHDN and CDR2 FVKESK. The CDR3 reads CASSPDPGMIATQYF. The CDR3 DNA follows: TGTGCCAGCAGCCCCGATCCGGGGATGATAGCTACGCAGTATTTT.

This sequence joins TRBV12-3 or TRBV12-4 and TRBJ1-3; D gene unclear. V was pared by 6 bases and J by 6 bases, with 12 bases between. This CDR3 comprises 13 residues. The CDR3 here is CASSQDIVNTIYF. The CDR3 DNA reads TGTGCCAGCAGCCAGGATATTGTAAACACCATATATTTT.

The CDR3 nucleotides read TGTGCCAGCAGCTTGGGACTGAAAGTCCTCTACGAGCAGTACTTC. Its translation: CASSLGLKVLYEQYF. The chain is built from TRBV3-1 and TRBJ2-7; TRBD2 is a possible D gene (6 bases). The CDR3 has 15 residues. CDR1 is LGHDT, CDR2 YNNKEL, per germline (reference sequence). V was pared by 5 bases and J by 3 bases, with 17 bases between.

The chain combines TRBV7-9 with TRBJ2-3; 14 bases are a match to TRBD2. In germline, CDR1 is SEHNR, CDR2 FQNEAQ (reference sequence). The V segment lost 6 bases and the J segment 1 base; nucleotides outside the gene matches: 15. This CDR3 region has 20 residues. CDR3 DNA: TGTGCCAGCAGACCTCTCGCCGGGACTAGCGGGAGTACAGGCACAGATACGCAGTATTTT. Translating gives CASRPLAGTSGSTGTDTQYF.

As regards this clonotype: Just one base apart from a much larger clone, this may be a read error. The chain uses TRBV5-1 and TRBJ1-2, with a tentative D call TRBD1 (5 bases). The CDR3 has 14 amino acids. From germline, CDR1 is SGHRS and CDR2 YFSETQ. CDR3 sequence: CASRDTLSNYGYAF. CDR3 bases: TGCGCCAGCAGGGACACTTTGTCTAACTATGGCTACGCCTTC.

The chain couples TRBV7-3 to TRBJ2-1, with D hard to call. V shed 4 bases and J shed 10 bases, with 11 bases lying between them. The CDR3 consists of 12 residues. CDR1 and CDR2 from the germline V gene are SGHTA and FQGTGA. CDR3 loop: CASSSLAGEQFF. The CDR3 bases are TGTGCCAGCAGCTCGTTAGCCGGGGAGCAGTTCTTC.